The present entry profiles one T cell receptor beta chain with its context. The antigen remains undetermined. This entry belongs to a study of blood T cells in healthy people across ages. Per individual sample, total RNA of at least 5 micrograms was extracted. It was with a sample-barcoded 5' primer and a J-beta primer mix that a second PCR of roughly 7 to 12 cycles was run. TCRdb re-called the 5' RACE reads with MiXCR, one entry per CDR3 protein. The data show approximately 320,000 distinct CDR3 sequences, roughly 27% seen once. Study-wide results and limits: Unknown donor CMV status possibly confounded expanded clonotype changes.

The CDR3 has 14 residues. J gave up 5 bases and V 6 bases, and 9 bases lay outside the gene matches. Germline V lookup: CDR1 MDHEN, CDR2 SYDVKM. The chain joins TRBV28 to TRBJ2-5; TRBD2 matches at 7 bases. The sample taken for sequencing was blood. This clonotype was obtained from an older woman in good health. The CDR3 nucleotides read TGTGCCAGCAGCAAGACTAGCTCGGGGGAGACCCAGTACTTC. Its protein is CASSKTSSGETQYF.